The sequence of this T cell receptor (beta chain) was determined in a study of response to subunit inactivated influenza vaccine. Notes on the study in general: The authors put forward the suggestion that each seasonal influenza vaccination may bring in only a limited number of new T cells.

Trimming pared 4 bases from V and 6 bases from J, leaving 14 bases between. Germline V gene lookup returns CDR1 SGHKS and CDR2 YYEKEE (reference sequence). There are 14 residues in the CDR3. TCRdb re-analysed the RT-PCR reads in MiXCR, keeping a single row per CDR3 protein. Among roughly 670,000 distinct CDR3 sequences listed, about 15% were seen once. This clonotype was picked up many times. Its matching antigen is unknown. This clonotype was sampled from a man in his forties or fifties who received an inactivated influenza vaccine. Specimen: PBMCs from blood, collected approximately 15 days before vaccination. The gene calls are TRBV5-5 and TRBJ2-1; D is perhaps TRBD2 (6 bases). Here the CDR3 reads CASSQPAGRNEQFF. The CDR3 DNA follows: TGTGCCAGCAGCCAGCCGGCGGGGCGCAATGAGCAGTTCTTC.